This TCR beta chain was retrieved from a study of cytotoxic CD8 clonotypes in ibrutinib-treated CLL. Profiling relied on immunoSEQ multiplex PCR, and the TCRdb table lists in-frame clones only, not all of them. The data show 160,000 or so clones, around 80% seen once. This CDR3 has 15 residues. CDR1 is SGHTA, CDR2 FQGNSA, per germline. V was cut by 3 bases and J by 5 bases, with 13 bases left in between. The sample in question was PBMCs, obtained after 24 months of ibrutinib treatment. This rearrangement joins TRBV7-2 to TRBJ2-2; D is perhaps TRBD2 (5 bases). The clonotype comes from a human donor with chronic lymphocytic leukemia. The CDR3 DNA reads as TGTGCCAGCAGCTTCCGAGGGAGCGGAACCGGGGAGCTGTTTTTT. Translated, it gives CASSFRGSGTGELFF.